The rows below give T cell receptor beta chains drawn from one sample of a study of T cell repertoires in cytomegalovirus infection. In TCRdb, the reads were re-called with MiXCR into one record per CDR3 protein. This sample carries 170,000 or so distinct CDR3 sequences, roughly 17% of them seen once, and the ten largest clones take approximately 26%. The sequencing input was CD8+ T cells from PBMCs. Receptor source: a human donor in good health (CMV status not recorded). Some clones in this sample may be carry-over from other donors' samples. Both conserved end residues are part of each CDR3. A D gene is named only where the DNA matches it firmly. Clone size is stated in some rows and not others, as once, few, many or a class when expanded.

J gene: TRBJ2-2
CDR3 length: 12
D gene: NA
clone size: few
V gene: TRBV12-5
CDR3 protein: CASFGHTGELFF
CDR3 DNA: TGTGCTAGCTTCGGACACACCGGGGAGCTGTTTTTT

J gene: TRBJ1-5
CDR3 length: 14
D gene: NA
clone size: NA
V gene: TRBV28
CDR3 protein: CASSPTSSNQPQHF
CDR3 DNA: TGTGCCAGCAGCCCCACAAGTAGCAATCAGCCCCAGCATTTT

J gene: TRBJ2-5
CDR3 length: 16
D gene: TRBD2
clone size: NA
V gene: TRBV7-2
CDR3 protein: CASSSTSGGLQETQYF
CDR3 DNA: TGTGCCAGCAGCTCGACTAGCGGGGGCCTCCAAGAGACCCAGTACTTC

J gene: TRBJ2-1
CDR3 length: 15
D gene: NA
clone size: NA
V gene: TRBV30
CDR3 protein: CAWRHRGGIYNEQFF
CDR3 DNA: TGTGCCTGGAGGCACAGGGGGGGGATATACAATGAGCAGTTCTTC

J gene: TRBJ1-1
CDR3 length: 16
D gene: TRBD1
clone size: NA
V gene: TRBV7-3
CDR3 protein: CASTIVGGQGGTEAFF
CDR3 DNA: TGTGCCAGCACCATTGTAGGGGGACAGGGGGGCACTGAAGCTTTCTTT

J gene: TRBJ2-7
CDR3 length: 11
D gene: NA
clone size: NA
V gene: TRBV20-1
CDR3 protein: CSASGIREQYF
CDR3 DNA: TGCAGTGCTAGCGGGATCAGAGAGCAGTACTTC

J gene: TRBJ2-3
CDR3 length: 16
D gene: NA
clone size: NA
V gene: TRBV5-1
CDR3 protein: CASSLAVGLSTDTQYF
CDR3 DNA: TGCGCCAGCAGCTTGGCGGTCGGACTGAGCACAGATACGCAGTATTTT

J gene: TRBJ1-6
CDR3 length: 16
D gene: NA
clone size: NA
V gene: TRBV20-1
CDR3 protein: CSAPALQGDDNSPLHF
CDR3 DNA: TGCAGTGCCCCTGCGCTTCAGGGCGACGATAATTCACCCCTCCACTTT

J gene: TRBJ2-4
CDR3 length: 16
D gene: TRBD1
clone size: few
V gene: TRBV7-2
CDR3 protein: CASSLRQGWAKNIQYF
CDR3 DNA: TGTGCCAGCAGCTTGAGACAGGGATGGGCCAAAAACATTCAGTACTTC

J gene: TRBJ1-4
CDR3 length: 12
D gene: NA
clone size: many
V gene: TRBV7-2
CDR3 protein: CASSLQGRKLFF
CDR3 DNA: TGTGCCAGCAGCTTACAGGGGCGGAAACTGTTTTTT

J gene: TRBJ1-6
CDR3 length: 13
D gene: NA
clone size: few
V gene: TRBV2
CDR3 protein: CASSARSNSPLHF
CDR3 DNA: TGTGCCAGCAGTGCGCGGTCTAATTCACCCCTCCACTTT

J gene: TRBJ2-2
CDR3 length: 15
D gene: TRBD1
clone size: NA
V gene: TRBV6-6
CDR3 protein: CASSYGQGAFGELFF
CDR3 DNA: TGTGCCAGCAGTTACGGGCAGGGGGCCTTCGGGGAGCTGTTTTTT

J gene: TRBJ1-2
CDR3 length: 14
D gene: TRBD1
clone size: NA
V gene: TRBV12-3/TRBV12-4
CDR3 protein: CASKSAGTAYGYTF
CDR3 DNA: TGTGCCAGCAAGTCCGCGGGGACAGCCTATGGCTACACCTTC

J gene: TRBJ2-3
CDR3 length: 16
D gene: NA
clone size: few
V gene: TRBV27
CDR3 protein: CASSLTPGRSTDTQYF
CDR3 DNA: TGTGCCAGCAGCTTGACCCCGGGCCGGAGCACAGATACGCAGTATTTT

J gene: TRBJ2-3
CDR3 length: 17
D gene: TRBD1
clone size: few
V gene: TRBV3-1
CDR3 protein: CASSQERQGAFTDTQYF
CDR3 DNA: TGTGCCAGCAGCCAAGAAAGGCAGGGGGCTTTCACAGATACGCAGTATTTT

J gene: TRBJ2-1
CDR3 length: 14
D gene: TRBD2
clone size: few
V gene: TRBV20-1
CDR3 protein: CSATSGGAFNEQFF
CDR3 DNA: TGCAGTGCAACTAGCGGGGGGGCCTTCAATGAGCAGTTCTTC

J gene: TRBJ2-3
CDR3 length: 14
D gene: NA
clone size: few
V gene: TRBV28
CDR3 protein: CASSMVASRDTQYF
CDR3 DNA: TGTGCCAGCAGTATGGTCGCGTCCCGAGATACGCAGTATTTT

J gene: TRBJ1-1
CDR3 length: 15
D gene: TRBD1
clone size: NA
V gene: TRBV12-3/TRBV12-4
CDR3 protein: CASSLQGARYTEAFF
CDR3 DNA: TGTGCCAGCAGTTTACAGGGGGCGCGGTACACTGAAGCTTTCTTT

J gene: TRBJ1-1
CDR3 length: 15
D gene: NA
clone size: few
V gene: TRBV7-3
CDR3 protein: CASSLTSVLNTEAFF
CDR3 DNA: TGTGCCAGCAGCTTAACGAGCGTACTGAACACTGAAGCTTTCTTT

J gene: TRBJ2-3
CDR3 length: 16
D gene: NA
clone size: few
V gene: TRBV12-3/TRBV12-4
CDR3 protein: CASSSERLTSTDTQYF
CDR3 DNA: TGTGCCAGCAGTTCCGAGCGGTTAACTAGCACAGATACGCAGTATTTT

J gene: TRBJ1-2
CDR3 length: 11
D gene: NA
clone size: NA
V gene: TRBV6-1
CDR3 protein: CASTPGDGYTF
CDR3 DNA: TGTGCCAGCACTCCAGGGGATGGCTACACCTTC

J gene: TRBJ2-7
CDR3 length: 16
D gene: TRBD2
clone size: few
V gene: TRBV7-9
CDR3 protein: CASSYLAGRFSYEQYF
CDR3 DNA: TGTGCCAGCAGCTATCTAGCGGGGAGATTCTCCTACGAGCAGTACTTC

J gene: TRBJ2-5
CDR3 length: 15
D gene: NA
clone size: few
V gene: TRBV29-1
CDR3 protein: CSVETRANLQETQYF
CDR3 DNA: TGCAGCGTTGAAACCAGGGCAAACCTCCAAGAGACCCAGTACTTC

J gene: TRBJ2-4
CDR3 length: 17
D gene: NA
clone size: once
V gene: TRBV7-2
CDR3 protein: CASSLARDGRAKNIQYF
CDR3 DNA: TGTGCCAGCAGCTTAGCGAGGGACGGAAGAGCCAAAAACATTCAGTACTTC

J gene: TRBJ2-7
CDR3 length: 15
D gene: NA
clone size: few
V gene: TRBV10-3
CDR3 protein: CAISELGQSVYEQYF
CDR3 DNA: TGTGCCATCAGTGAGTTAGGGCAGTCGGTGTACGAGCAGTACTTC

J gene: TRBJ2-1
CDR3 length: 14
D gene: NA
clone size: NA
V gene: TRBV7-6
CDR3 protein: CASSATGSYNEQFF
CDR3 DNA: TGTGCCAGCAGCGCTACTGGCTCCTACAATGAGCAGTTCTTC

J gene: TRBJ1-5
CDR3 length: 13
D gene: NA
clone size: NA
V gene: TRBV11-2
CDR3 protein: CASSLGQGWPQHF
CDR3 DNA: TGTGCCAGCAGCTTAGGGCAGGGATGGCCCCAGCATTTT

J gene: TRBJ2-1
CDR3 length: 13
D gene: NA
clone size: few
V gene: TRBV2
CDR3 protein: CASTPVVVSEQFF
CDR3 DNA: TGTGCCAGCACTCCAGTAGTCGTCAGTGAGCAGTTCTTC